Listed below are T cell receptor beta chains from one sample, sequenced in a study of T-cell reconstitution after alpha-beta-depleted transplantation in children. In TCRdb, the PCR reads were re-called with MiXCR into one record per CDR3 protein. Among some 180,000 distinct CDR3 sequences listed, approximately 6.9% were seen once. This specimen consisted of PBMCs, obtained before TCRalphabeta/CD19-depleted stem cell transplant. All receptors derive from a boy younger than 10 with acute lymphoblastic leukemia, due to receive a stem cell transplant. The CDR3 runs from the conserved cysteine through the conserved F or W. A D gene is named only where the DNA matches it firmly. Rows may omit the clone size; those that give it use once, few, many or a size class.

>14|few|TRBV7-9|TRBJ2-1|NA
TGTGCCAGCAGCCATCCGGGACCCGCTAATGAGCAGTTCTTC
CASSHPGPANEQFF
>15|many|TRBV28|TRBJ2-2|NA
TGTGCCAGCAGTCCCCCGACAGGGAGGGCCGGGGAGCTGTTTTTT
CASSPPTGRAGELFF
>15|NA|TRBV20-1|TRBJ2-7|NA
TGCAGTGCCCCACAAAAGCACAGAAGGACCGACGAGCAGTACTTC
CSAPQKHRRTDEQYF
>14|many|TRBV10-3|TRBJ2-7|NA
TGTGCCATCAGTGAGCTCGGCAACTCCTACGAGCAGTACTTC
CAISELGNSYEQYF
>17|many|TRBV27|TRBJ1-4|NA
TGTGCCAGCACCTCACGAGCGTCTCTTGCAACTAATGAAAAACTGTTTTTT
CASTSRASLATNEKLFF
>14|NA|TRBV10-2|TRBJ2-5|TRBD2
TGCGCCAGCCAACGTAACGGGGGGGCCGAGACCCAGTACTTC
CASQRNGGAETQYF
>16|many|TRBV27|TRBJ2-4|TRBD1
TGTGCCAGCAGTTTACTCCGGACTGGACAGGGCGGCATTCAGTACTTC
CASSLLRTGQGGIQYF
>16|few|TRBV20-1|TRBJ2-4|TRBD2
TGCAGTGCTAGGCCCCTGACTAGCGGGGGGGGAAACATTCAGTACTTC
CSARPLTSGGGNIQYF
>14|NA|TRBV7-9|TRBJ1-5|NA
TGTGCCAGCAGCTTTGTGGGGGAATATCAGCCCCAGCATTTT
CASSFVGEYQPQHF
>16|NA|TRBV10-2|TRBJ2-1|NA
TGCGCCAGCAGTGAGGGGGGGCTAGTTCCCTACAATGAGCAGTTCTTC
CASSEGGLVPYNEQFF
>14|few|TRBV12-3/TRBV12-4|TRBJ1-4|NA
TGTGCCAGCAGTTTACTGGGAGGTCAGGAAAAACTGTTTTTT
CASSLLGGQEKLFF
>15|many|TRBV6-1|TRBJ2-2|NA
TGTGCCAGCAGCCAGGGAATCTTCGGCACCGGGGAGCTGTTTTTT
CASSQGIFGTGELFF
>12|few|TRBV11-2|TRBJ2-5|NA
TGTGCCAGCAGCTTAGGACAGGCCTCGACTTACTTC
CASSLGQASTYF
>12|many|TRBV28|TRBJ2-7|NA
TGTGCCAGCAGCTTGGGGGCCTACGAGCAGTACTTC
CASSLGAYEQYF
>15|NA|TRBV7-9|TRBJ2-3|TRBD1
TGTGCCAGCAGCCGGGACAGGGTATTTACAGATACGCAGTATTTT
CASSRDRVFTDTQYF
>14|many|TRBV6-1|TRBJ2-7|NA
TGTGCCAGCCGCTTGAGTTTTGGGACATACGAGCAGTACTTC
CASRLSFGTYEQYF
>16|few|TRBV20-1|TRBJ2-3|TRBD2
TGCAGTGCCCAAGGGGTGGGACTAGCGGGAGGAGATACGCAGTATTTT
CSAQGVGLAGGDTQYF
>13|many|TRBV13|TRBJ2-7|NA
TGTGCCAGCAGCCACCACCGGGACTACGAGCAGTACTTC
CASSHHRDYEQYF
>14|many|TRBV7-2|TRBJ2-1|TRBD2
TGTGCCAGCGGCCGGACTAGCGGGACTTATGAGCAGTTCTTC
CASGRTSGTYEQFF
>13|few|TRBV11-2|TRBJ1-4|NA
TGTGCCAGCAGCTTACAGAGAACTAAAAAACTGTTTTTT
CASSLQRTKKLFF
>15|many|TRBV7-3|TRBJ2-2|TRBD1
TGTGCCAGCAGCTTGGCACAGGGGGTCACCGGGGAGCTGTTTTTT
CASSLAQGVTGELFF
>20|medium-sized|TRBV20-1|TRBJ2-1|NA
TGCAGTGCTAGAGCTATCCCTGCGGGGGCGCTTCCTAGCTCCTACAATGAGCAGTTCTTC
CSARAIPAGALPSSYNEQFF
>17|few|TRBV7-2|TRBJ2-3|TRBD2
TGTGCCAGCAGCTTAGGGGGACTAGCGGCCCATAGGGATACGCAGTATTTT
CASSLGGLAAHRDTQYF
>15|few|TRBV4-3|TRBJ1-6|NA
TGCGCCAGCAGCCAAGACGAGAGGGGAAATTCACCCCTCCACTTT
CASSQDERGNSPLHF